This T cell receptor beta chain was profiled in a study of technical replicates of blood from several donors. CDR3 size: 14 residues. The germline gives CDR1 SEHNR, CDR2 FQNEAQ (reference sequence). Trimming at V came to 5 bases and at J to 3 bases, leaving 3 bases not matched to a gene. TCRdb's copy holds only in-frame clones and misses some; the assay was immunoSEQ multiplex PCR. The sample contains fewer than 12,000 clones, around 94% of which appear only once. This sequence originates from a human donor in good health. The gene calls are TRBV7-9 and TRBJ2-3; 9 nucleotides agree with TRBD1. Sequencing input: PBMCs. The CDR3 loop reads CASSRDRATDTQYF. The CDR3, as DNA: TGTGCCAGCAGCCGGGACAGGGCGACAGATACGCAGTATTTT.